This record concerns one TCR beta chain sequence. The target antigen is unknown. Patients between 18 and 65 years old had hyperthyroidism, newly diagnosed and lasting under 2 months. Thyroid ultrasound and orbital computed tomography, with clinical symptoms and serum thyroxine and TRAb, informed diagnoses. RNA transcripts gave rise to amplified TCR beta CDR3 regions. The study used the HTBI primer set for a first-round RT-PCR of the TCR CDR3. Via MiXCR, TCRdb re-called the multiplex PCR reads, giving one row per CDR3 protein. The sample holds roughly 710,000 distinct CDR3 sequences, 35% seen once. The sample originates from a study of T cells in Graves' hyperthyroidism and ophthalmopathy. Whole-study results and caveats: The blood repertoire included most of the expanded thyroid clonotypes above 0.001. Median prediction lead before ophthalmopathy onset was 5 to 7.5 months with the model.

Specimen: blood. This sequence was found in a woman in her thirties or forties with Graves' hyperthyroidism.

This CDR3 reads CASSGVVMRYEQYF. The CDR3 DNA reads TGTGCCAGCAGCGGGGTCGTGATGAGATACGAGCAGTACTTC. The rearrangement links TRBV6-1 to TRBJ2-7; possibly TRBD2 for D (5 bases). Germline lookup yields CDR1 MNHNS and CDR2 SASEGT. The length of the CDR3 is 14 residues. The ends were cut back, 6 bases at V and 4 bases at J, with 16 bases in the middle.